One and the same sample provided the 14 T cell receptor beta chains below, sequenced in a study of regulatory T cells in long-lasting Graves disease. Stated time point: newly diagnosed GD, antithyroid drugs for less than 3 months. The TCR library was made from RNA that had been extracted from PBMCs in TRIzol. Sequencing libraries for TCR beta were prepared with iRepertoire HTBI primers and Arm-PCR of CDR3 regions. TCRdb passed the multiplex PCR reads through MiXCR, listing each CDR3 protein once. The sample lists 560,000 or so distinct CDR3 sequences; 15% to 20% were seen once. The same specimen was also included in a second study, on T cells in Graves' hyperthyroidism and ophthalmopathy.

The sample in question was peripheral blood mononuclear cells (PBMCs), obtained at new diagnosis, from a patient treated with antithyroid drugs. Every receptor here comes from a man aged 18 to 30 with Graves disease.

There are a few counts of this clonotype. The V call is TRBV19, the J call TRBJ2-1; possibly TRBD1 for D (6 bases). Germline V gene sequence: CDR1 LNHDA, CDR2 SQIVND (reference sequence). The CDR3 contains 16 residues. Trimming shortened V by 3 bases and J by 2 bases, and 14 bases separated the two germline ends. CDR3 protein: CASSMRGSNAYNEQFF. CDR3 sequence (DNA): TGTGCCAGTAGTATGAGGGGGTCAAATGCCTACAATGAGCAGTTCTTC. The variable domain in full, with the rest retrieved from reference TRBV19 and TRBJ2-1, is DGGITQSPKYLFRKEGQNVTLSCEQNLNHDAMYWYRQDPGQGLRLIYYSQIVNDFQKGDIAEGYSVSREKKESFPLTVTSAQKNPTAFYLCASSMRGSNAYNEQFFGPGTRLTVL.

This clonotype was seen ten or more times. The chain recombines TRBV6-2 or TRBV6-3 with TRBJ2-3; TRBD1 agrees at 7 bases. The V gene end was trimmed by 7 bases and the J gene end by 1 base; junction bases not matched to a gene: 11. The germline CDR1 and CDR2 sequences are MNHEY and SVGEGT. The CDR3 spans 16 residues. DNA of the CDR3: TGTGCCAGCATTGACGAGGGGGCCACCCGCACAGATACGCAGTATTTT. Amino acids: CASIDEGATRTDTQYF.

Points on this clonotype: The conserved phenylalanine or tryptophan normally closing the CDR3 is absent here, so this likely arose from a read error. This sequence joins TRBV7-9 and TRBJ2-1, with D possibly TRBD2 on 5 matching bases. Between the trimmed V and J ends, which lost 5 bases and 1 base, there was a span of 12 bases. Germline CDR1 is SEHNR and CDR2 is FQNEAQ (reference sequence). CDR3 size: 15 residues. Here the CDR3 reads CASSLGLISYNEQFC. The CDR3 bases are TGTGCCAGCAGCCTTGGACTGATTTCCTACAATGAGCAGTTCTGC.

This clonotype was seen a handful of times. In DNA form, the CDR3 reads TGTGCCAGCTCACCGAGGGACAGGGTAAGCAATCAGCCCCAGCATTTT. Amino acid sequence: CASSPRDRVSNQPQHF. The V call is TRBV18, the J call TRBJ1-5, with 9 positions matching TRBD1. The length of the CDR3 is 16 residues. The V segment lost 3 bases and the J segment 1 base; nucleotides outside the gene matches: 4. Looked up from germline, CDR1 is KGHSH and CDR2 is LQKENI.

This clonotype occurred a few times. One end of the junction is discordant with germline, which a read error may explain. V and J are TRBV7-7 and TRBJ2-2; possible D gene TRBD2, 6 bases. Germline assignment: CDR1 SSHAT and CDR2 FNYEAQ (reference sequence). This CDR3 has 15 amino acids. CDR3 in DNA: TGTGCTAGCAGCTTAGCGGAGACGGGCGGCGGGGAGCTGTTTTTT. It encodes CASSLAETGGGELFF.

The chain has TRBV11-2 and TRBJ2-3, with 8 bases fitting TRBD2. The V gene end was trimmed by 8 bases and the J gene end by 11 bases; junction bases not matched to a gene: 15. The CDR3 spans 14 residues. Looked up from germline, CDR1 is SGHAT and CDR2 is FQNNGV. This CDR3 is CASRRAGEREGQYF. The CDR3 DNA is TGTGCCAGCCGCAGGGCAGGGGAACGGGAGGGGCAGTATTTT. The full variable domain, in which reference TRBV11-2 and TRBJ2-3 provide the parts outside the CDR3, is EAGVAQSPRYKIIEKRQSVAFWCNPISGHATLYWYQQILGQGPKLLIQFQNNGVVDDSQLPKDRFSAERLKGVDSTLKIQPAKLEDSAVYLCASRRAGEREGQYFGPGTRLTVL.

This clonotype was counted ten times or more. The rearrangement joins TRBV12-3 or TRBV12-4 to TRBJ2-7, with TRBD1 as a possible D gene (6 bases). Trimming shortened V by 6 bases and J by 4 bases, and 19 bases separated the two germline ends. The CDR3 spans 15 residues. The CDR3 DNA follows: TGTGCCAGCAGCCACCGACGGACAGCTGAGTACGAGCAGTACTTC. This gives the protein CASSHRRTAEYEQYF.

This clonotype was detected many times. The gene calls are TRBV5-1 and TRBJ2-3; the D gene is possibly TRBD2 (5 bases). The ends were cut back, 0 bases at V and 0 bases at J, with 14 bases in the middle. The CDR3 has 17 residues. Germline V gene sequence: CDR1 SGHRS, CDR2 YFSETQ. The CDR3 sequence is CASSLGSGSTSTDTQYF. The CDR3 DNA is TGCGCCAGCAGCTTGGGATCGGGGTCGACTAGCACAGATACGCAGTATTTT.

The V call is TRBV7-9, the J call TRBJ2-1; TRBD1 or TRBD2 may be the D gene (5 bases each). Germline V gene sequence: CDR1 SEHNR, CDR2 FQNEAQ (reference sequence). The CDR3 covers 15 residues. Trimming pared 5 bases from V and 8 bases from J, leaving 19 bases between. CDR3 sequence reads: CASSPPGPLWDEQFF. Written as DNA, the CDR3 is TGTGCCAGCAGCCCACCGGGACCTCTGTGGGATGAGCAGTTCTTC. Supplemented by reference TRBV7-9 and TRBJ2-1, the full variable domain reads DTGVSQNPRHKITKRGQNVTFRCDPISEHNRLYWYRQTLGQGPEFLTYFQNEAQLEKSRLLSDRFSAERPKGSFSTLEIQRTEQGDSAMYLCASSPPGPLWDEQFFGPGTRLTVL.

Only a few counts were recorded for this clonotype. This chain uses TRBV19 with TRBJ1-2; 9 nucleotides align to TRBD1. V was pared by 8 bases and J by 4 bases, with 8 bases of the junction left unmatched. In germline, CDR1 is LNHDA, CDR2 SQIVND (reference sequence). CDR3 length: 14 amino acids. CDR3 region: CASGNRGRGYGYTF. In nucleotides, the CDR3 is TGTGCCAGTGGGAACAGGGGGCGCGGCTATGGCTACACCTTC.

This clonotype was seen repeatedly, ten times or more. The chain joins TRBV27 to TRBJ2-7, with D hard to call. The CDR3 is 15 residues long. V was trimmed by 4 bases and J by 0 bases, leaving 13 bases between them. Per germline, CDR1 MNHEY and CDR2 SMNVEV (reference sequence). For the CDR3, the DNA is TGTGCCAGCAGTTCTGCCTGGGCTAGCTCCTACGAGCAGTACTTC. This sequence encodes CASSSAWASSYEQYF.

This clonotype was counted at least ten times. The chain has TRBV6-1 and TRBJ1-4; D call uncertain. The ends were cut back, 7 bases at V and 7 bases at J, with 19 bases in the middle. CDR3 length: 15 amino acids. Germline V gene lookup returns CDR1 MNHNS and CDR2 SASEGT. CDR3 protein: CASTLPFEVGEKLFF. The CDR3 DNA sequence: TGTGCCAGCACCCTACCATTCGAGGTGGGTGAAAAACTGTTTTTT.

The chain uses TRBV11-2 and TRBJ2-1; 7 bases agree with TRBD2. Germline lookup yields CDR1 SGHAT and CDR2 FQNNGV. With V trimmed by 2 bases and J by 0 bases, 7 bases remained unmatched. The CDR3 covers 17 residues. The CDR3 region is CASSLYSGPSSYNEQFF. In DNA form, the CDR3 reads TGTGCCAGCAGCTTATATAGCGGGCCAAGCTCCTACAATGAGCAGTTCTTC.

This rearrangement joins TRBV7-6 to TRBJ2-5, with 12 bases matching TRBD2. The J segment lost 7 bases and the V segment lost 3 bases, leaving 9 bases of the junction unmatched. The CDR3 sequence is 16 residues long. Germline V gives CDR1 SGHVS, CDR2 FNYEAQ. CDR3 sequence (DNA): TGTGCCAGCAGCTTCCCCGGACTAGCGGGAAAGGTGACCCAGTACTTC. Translation: CASSFPGLAGKVTQYF.